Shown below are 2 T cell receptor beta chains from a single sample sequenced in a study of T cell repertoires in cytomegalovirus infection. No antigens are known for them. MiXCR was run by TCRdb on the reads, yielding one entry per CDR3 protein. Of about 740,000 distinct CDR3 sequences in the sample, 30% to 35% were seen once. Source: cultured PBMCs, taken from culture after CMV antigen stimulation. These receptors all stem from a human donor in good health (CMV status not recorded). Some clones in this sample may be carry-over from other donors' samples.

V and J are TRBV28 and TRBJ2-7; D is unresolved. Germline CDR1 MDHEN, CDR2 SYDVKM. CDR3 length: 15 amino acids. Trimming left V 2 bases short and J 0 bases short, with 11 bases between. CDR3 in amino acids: CASSLRPLPSYEQYF. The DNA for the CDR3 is TGTGCCAGCAGTTTACGCCCCCTACCCTCCTACGAGCAGTACTTC.

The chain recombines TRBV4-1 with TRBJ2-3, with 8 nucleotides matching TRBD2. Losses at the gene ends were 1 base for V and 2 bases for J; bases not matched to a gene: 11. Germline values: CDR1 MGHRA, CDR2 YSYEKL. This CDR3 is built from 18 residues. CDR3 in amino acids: CASSQVGTSGGSTDTQYF. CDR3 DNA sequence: TGCGCCAGCAGCCAAGTGGGGACCAGCGGGGGCTCCACAGATACGCAGTATTTT.